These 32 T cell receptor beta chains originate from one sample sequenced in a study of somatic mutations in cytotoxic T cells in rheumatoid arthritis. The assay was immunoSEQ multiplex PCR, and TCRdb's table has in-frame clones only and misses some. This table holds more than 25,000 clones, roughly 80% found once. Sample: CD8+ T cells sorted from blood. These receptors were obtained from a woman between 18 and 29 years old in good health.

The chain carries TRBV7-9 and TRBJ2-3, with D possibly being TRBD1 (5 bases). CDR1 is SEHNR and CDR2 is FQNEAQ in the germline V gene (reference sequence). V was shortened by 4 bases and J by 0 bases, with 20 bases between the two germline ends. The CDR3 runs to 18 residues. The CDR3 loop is CASSSNAAGAPSTDTQYF. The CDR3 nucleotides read TGTGCCAGCAGCTCTAATGCCGCTGGGGCACCTAGCACAGATACGCAGTATTTT.

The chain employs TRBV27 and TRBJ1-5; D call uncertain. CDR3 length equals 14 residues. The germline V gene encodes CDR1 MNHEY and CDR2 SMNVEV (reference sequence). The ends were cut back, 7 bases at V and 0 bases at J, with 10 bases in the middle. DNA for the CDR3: TGTGCCAGCAATGGACGGCATAGCAATCAGCCCCAGCATTTT. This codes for CASNGRHSNQPQHF.

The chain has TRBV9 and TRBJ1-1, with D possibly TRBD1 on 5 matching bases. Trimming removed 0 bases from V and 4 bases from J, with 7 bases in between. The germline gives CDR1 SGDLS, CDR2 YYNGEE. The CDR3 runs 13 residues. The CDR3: CASSVDGGTEAFF. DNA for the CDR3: TGTGCCAGCAGCGTAGACGGGGGCACTGAAGCTTTCTTT.

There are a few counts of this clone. The CDR3 nucleotides read TGTGCCAGCAGCTTAGTGGGACAGGGGAGAGAGACCCAGTACTTC. Protein sequence: CASSLVGQGRETQYF. V gene TRBV11-2 combines with J gene TRBJ2-5, with 10 nucleotides matching TRBD1. Germline-derived CDR1 and CDR2 are SGHAT and FQNNGV. J lost 4 bases, V lost 1 base, and 3 bases had no gene match. The CDR3 spans 15 residues.

CDR3 sequence (DNA): TGTGCCAGCAGGTCACAAGAGCTGAGTACTGAAGCTTTCTTT. Translation gives CASRSQELSTEAFF. This chain joins TRBV6-5 and TRBJ1-1, with D unclear. V was cut by 6 bases and J by 5 bases, with 16 bases left in between. The CDR3 sequence is 14 residues long. The germline V gene has CDR1 MNHEY and CDR2 SVGAGI.

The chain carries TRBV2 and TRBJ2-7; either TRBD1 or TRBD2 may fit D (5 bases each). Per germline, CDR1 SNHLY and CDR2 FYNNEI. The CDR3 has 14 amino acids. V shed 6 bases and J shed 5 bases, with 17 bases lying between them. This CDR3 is CASSTIREIHEQYF. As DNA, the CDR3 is TGTGCCAGCAGCACTATCAGGGAGATTCACGAGCAGTACTTC.

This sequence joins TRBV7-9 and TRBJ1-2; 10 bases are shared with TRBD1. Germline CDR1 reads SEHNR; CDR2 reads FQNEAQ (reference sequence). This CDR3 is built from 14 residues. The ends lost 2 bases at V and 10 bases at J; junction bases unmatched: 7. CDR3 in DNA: TGTGCCAGCAGCTTAATGGGACAGGGGAATGACTACACCTTC. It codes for CASSLMGQGNDYTF.

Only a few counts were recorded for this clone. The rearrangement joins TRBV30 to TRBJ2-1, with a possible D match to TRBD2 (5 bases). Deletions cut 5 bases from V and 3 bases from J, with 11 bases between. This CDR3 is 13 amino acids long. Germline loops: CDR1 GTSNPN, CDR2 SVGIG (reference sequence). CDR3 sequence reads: CAWALTSYNEQFF. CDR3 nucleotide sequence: TGTGCCTGGGCCCTAACTAGCTACAATGAGCAGTTCTTC.

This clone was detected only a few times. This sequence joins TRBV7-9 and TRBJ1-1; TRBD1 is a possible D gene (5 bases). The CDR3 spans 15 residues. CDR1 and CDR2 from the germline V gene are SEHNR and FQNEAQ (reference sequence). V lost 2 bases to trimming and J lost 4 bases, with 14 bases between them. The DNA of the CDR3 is TGTGCCAGCAGCTTATGGGGCCAGGGAGGCACTGAAGCTTTCTTT. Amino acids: CASSLWGQGGTEAFF.

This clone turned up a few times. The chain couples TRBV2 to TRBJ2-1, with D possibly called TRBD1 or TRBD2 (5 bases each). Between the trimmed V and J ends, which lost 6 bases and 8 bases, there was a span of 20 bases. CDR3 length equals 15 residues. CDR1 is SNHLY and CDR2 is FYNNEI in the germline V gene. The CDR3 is CASSGTGAEVDEQFF. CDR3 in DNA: TGTGCCAGCAGCGGGACCGGGGCGGAGGTCGATGAGCAGTTCTTC.

This chain's CDR3 is CASRQIQDARYEQYF. CDR3 DNA: TGTGCCAGCAGACAGATTCAGGACGCCCGATACGAGCAGTACTTC. The chain joins TRBV6-1 to TRBJ2-7; D call uncertain. The germline CDR1 and CDR2 sequences are MNHNS and SASEGT. The CDR3 contains 15 residues. V lost 6 bases to trimming and J lost 4 bases, with 19 bases between them.

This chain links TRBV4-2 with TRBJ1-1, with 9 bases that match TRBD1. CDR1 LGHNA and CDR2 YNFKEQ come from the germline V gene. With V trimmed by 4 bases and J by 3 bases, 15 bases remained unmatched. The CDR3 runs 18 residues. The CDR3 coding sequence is TGTGCCAGCAGCCCTCCCCCCACTCTGACAGGGGGGCACACTGAAGCTTTCTTT. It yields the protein CASSPPPTLTGGHTEAFF.

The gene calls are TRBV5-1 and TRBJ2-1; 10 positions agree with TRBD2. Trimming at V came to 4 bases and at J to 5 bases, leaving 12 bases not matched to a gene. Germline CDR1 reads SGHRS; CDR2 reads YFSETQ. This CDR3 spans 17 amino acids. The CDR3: CASSKLAGALPDNEQFF. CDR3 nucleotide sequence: TGCGCCAGCAGCAAGCTAGCGGGAGCGCTCCCGGACAATGAGCAGTTCTTC.

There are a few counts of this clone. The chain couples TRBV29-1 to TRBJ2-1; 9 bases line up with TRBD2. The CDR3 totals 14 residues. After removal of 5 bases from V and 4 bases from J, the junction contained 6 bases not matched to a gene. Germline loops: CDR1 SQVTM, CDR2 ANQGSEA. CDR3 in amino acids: CSVSGTSRYNEQFF. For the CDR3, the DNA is TGCAGCGTTTCCGGGACTAGCCGGTACAATGAGCAGTTCTTC.

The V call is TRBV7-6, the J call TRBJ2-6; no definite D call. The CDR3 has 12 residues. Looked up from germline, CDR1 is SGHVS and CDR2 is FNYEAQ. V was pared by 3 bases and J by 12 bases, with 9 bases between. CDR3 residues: CASSFDSRVLTF. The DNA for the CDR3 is TGTGCCAGCAGCTTCGACTCTCGCGTCCTGACTTTC.

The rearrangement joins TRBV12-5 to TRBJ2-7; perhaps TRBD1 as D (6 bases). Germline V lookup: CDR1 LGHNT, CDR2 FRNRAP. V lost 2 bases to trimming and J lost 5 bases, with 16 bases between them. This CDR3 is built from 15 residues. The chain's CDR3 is CASGLPGTNANEQYF. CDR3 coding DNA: TGTGCTAGTGGTTTGCCCGGGACAAATGCTAACGAGCAGTACTTC.

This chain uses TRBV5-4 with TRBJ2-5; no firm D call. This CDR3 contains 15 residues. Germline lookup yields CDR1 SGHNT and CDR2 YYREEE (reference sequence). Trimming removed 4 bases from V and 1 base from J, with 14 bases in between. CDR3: CASSEDRKFQETQYF. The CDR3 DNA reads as TGTGCCAGCAGCGAAGACCGAAAGTTCCAAGAGACCCAGTACTTC.

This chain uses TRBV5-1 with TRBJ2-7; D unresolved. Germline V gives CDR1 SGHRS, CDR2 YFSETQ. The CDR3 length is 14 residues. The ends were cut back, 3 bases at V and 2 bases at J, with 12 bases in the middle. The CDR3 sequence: CASSSRPAAYEQYF. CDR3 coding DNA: TGCGCCAGCAGCTCCCGACCCGCAGCCTACGAGCAGTACTTC.

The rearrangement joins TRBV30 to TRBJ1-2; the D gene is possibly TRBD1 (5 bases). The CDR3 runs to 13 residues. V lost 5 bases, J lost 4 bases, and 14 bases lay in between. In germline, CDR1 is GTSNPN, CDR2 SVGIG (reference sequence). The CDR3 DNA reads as TGTGCCTGGGGGAATTCCGGGGCCTATGGCTACACCTTC. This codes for CAWGNSGAYGYTF.

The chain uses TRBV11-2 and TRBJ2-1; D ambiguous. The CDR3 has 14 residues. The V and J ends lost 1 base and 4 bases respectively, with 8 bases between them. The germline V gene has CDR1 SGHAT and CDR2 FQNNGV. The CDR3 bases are TGTGCCAGCAGCTTAGGACGGCAGTACAATGAGCAGTTCTTC. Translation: CASSLGRQYNEQFF.

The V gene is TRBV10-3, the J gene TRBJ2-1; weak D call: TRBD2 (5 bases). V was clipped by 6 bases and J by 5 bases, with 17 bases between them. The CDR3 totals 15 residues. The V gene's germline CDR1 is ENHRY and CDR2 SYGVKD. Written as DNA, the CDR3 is TGTGCCATCAGGGATGGAGGTAGTATCCACAATGAGCAGTTCTTC. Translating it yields CAIRDGGSIHNEQFF.

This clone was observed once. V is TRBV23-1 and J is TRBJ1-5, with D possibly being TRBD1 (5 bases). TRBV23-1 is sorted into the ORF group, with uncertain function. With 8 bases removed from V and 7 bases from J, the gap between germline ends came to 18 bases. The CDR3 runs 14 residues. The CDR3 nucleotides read TGCGCCAGCGATACGAAGGGGTTCGGCCAGCCCCAGCATTTT. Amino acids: CASDTKGFGQPQHF.

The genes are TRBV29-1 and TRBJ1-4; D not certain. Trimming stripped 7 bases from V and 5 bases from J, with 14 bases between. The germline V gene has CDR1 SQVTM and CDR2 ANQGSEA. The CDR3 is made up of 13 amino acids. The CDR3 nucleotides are TGCAGCGGTTGGGCGGGCTTCAATGAAAAACTGTTTTTT. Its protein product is CSGWAGFNEKLFF.

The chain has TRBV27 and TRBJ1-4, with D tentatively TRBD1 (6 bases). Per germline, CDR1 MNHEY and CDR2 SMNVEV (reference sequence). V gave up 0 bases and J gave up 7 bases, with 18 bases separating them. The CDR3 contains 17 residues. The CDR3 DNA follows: TGTGCCAGCAGTTTATCCTCACACACAGGGCTGGGTGAAAAACTGTTTTTT. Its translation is CASSLSSHTGLGEKLFF.

In DNA, the CDR3 is TGTGCCAGCAGCGCCGGGACTAGTACAGATACGCAGTATTTT. Residues: CASSAGTSTDTQYF. The J gene is TRBJ2-3, the V gene TRBV9; 8 bases are shared with TRBD2. With 3 bases clipped from V and 3 bases from J, the junction kept 3 bases outside the gene matches. The CDR3 loop spans 14 amino acids. From germline, CDR1 is SGDLS and CDR2 YYNGEE.

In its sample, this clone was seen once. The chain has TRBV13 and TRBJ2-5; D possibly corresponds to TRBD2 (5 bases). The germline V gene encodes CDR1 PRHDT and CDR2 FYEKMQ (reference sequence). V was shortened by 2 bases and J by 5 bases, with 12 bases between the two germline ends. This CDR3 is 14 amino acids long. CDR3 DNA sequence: TGTGCCAGCAGCTTAAATCTAGCTGGGGAGACCCAGTACTTC. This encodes CASSLNLAGETQYF.

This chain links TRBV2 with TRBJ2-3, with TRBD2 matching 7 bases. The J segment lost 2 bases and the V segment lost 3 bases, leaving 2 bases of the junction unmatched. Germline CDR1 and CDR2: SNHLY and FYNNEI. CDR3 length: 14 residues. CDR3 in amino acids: CASSEGGDTDTQYF. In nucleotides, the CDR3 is TGTGCCAGCAGTGAGGGGGGGGACACAGATACGCAGTATTTT.

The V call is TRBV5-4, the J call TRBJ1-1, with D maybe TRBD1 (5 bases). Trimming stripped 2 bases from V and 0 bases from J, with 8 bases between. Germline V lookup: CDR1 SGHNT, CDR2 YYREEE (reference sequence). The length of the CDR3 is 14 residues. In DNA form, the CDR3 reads TGTGCCAGCAGCTTAGGGACGGTGAACACTGAAGCTTTCTTT. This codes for CASSLGTVNTEAFF.

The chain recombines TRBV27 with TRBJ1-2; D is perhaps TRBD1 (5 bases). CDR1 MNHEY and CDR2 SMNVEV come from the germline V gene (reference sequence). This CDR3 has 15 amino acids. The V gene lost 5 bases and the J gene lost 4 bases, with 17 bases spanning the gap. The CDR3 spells CASSPYRLMSYGYTF. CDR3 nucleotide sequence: TGTGCCAGCAGTCCCTACAGGTTAATGAGCTATGGCTACACCTTC.

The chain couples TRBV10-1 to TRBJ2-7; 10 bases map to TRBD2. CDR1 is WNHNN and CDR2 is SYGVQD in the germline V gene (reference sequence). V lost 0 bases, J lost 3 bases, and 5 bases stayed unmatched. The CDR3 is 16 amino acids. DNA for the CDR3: TGCGCCAGCAGTGAGTCGTTGATAGCGGGAGGCTACGAGCAGTACTTC. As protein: CASSESLIAGGYEQYF.

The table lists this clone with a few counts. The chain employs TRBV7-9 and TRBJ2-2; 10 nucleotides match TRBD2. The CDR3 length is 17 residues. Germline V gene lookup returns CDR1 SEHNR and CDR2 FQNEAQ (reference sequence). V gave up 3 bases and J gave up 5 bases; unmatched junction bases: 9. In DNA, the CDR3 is TGTGCCAGCAGCTTTCTGGAGCGGGGGGGCAGGACCGGGGAGCTGTTTTTT. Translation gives CASSFLERGGRTGELFF.

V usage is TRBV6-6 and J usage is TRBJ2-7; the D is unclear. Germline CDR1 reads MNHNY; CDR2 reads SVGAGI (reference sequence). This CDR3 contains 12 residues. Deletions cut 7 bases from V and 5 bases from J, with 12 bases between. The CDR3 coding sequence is TGTGCCAGCACTAACTTCGGAGACGAGCAGTACTTC. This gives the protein CASTNFGDEQYF.